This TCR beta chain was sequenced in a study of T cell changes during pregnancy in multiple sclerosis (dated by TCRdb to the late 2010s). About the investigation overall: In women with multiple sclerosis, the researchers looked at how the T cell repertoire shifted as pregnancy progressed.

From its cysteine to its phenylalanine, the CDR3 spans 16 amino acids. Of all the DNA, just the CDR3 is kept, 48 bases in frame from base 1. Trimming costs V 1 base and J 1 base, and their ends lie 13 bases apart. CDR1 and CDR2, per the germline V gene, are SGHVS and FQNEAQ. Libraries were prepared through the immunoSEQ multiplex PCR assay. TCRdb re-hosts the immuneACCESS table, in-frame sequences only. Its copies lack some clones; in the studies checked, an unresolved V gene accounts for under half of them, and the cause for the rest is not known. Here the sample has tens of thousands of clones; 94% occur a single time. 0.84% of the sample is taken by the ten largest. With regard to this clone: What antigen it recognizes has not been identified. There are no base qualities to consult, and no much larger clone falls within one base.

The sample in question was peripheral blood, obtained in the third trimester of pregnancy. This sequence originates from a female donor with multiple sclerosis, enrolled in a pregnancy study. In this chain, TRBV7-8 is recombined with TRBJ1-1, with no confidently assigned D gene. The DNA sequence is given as TGTGCCAGCAGCTTAGTAAGGCCAACAGCGAACACTGAAGCTTTCTTT. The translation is CASSLVRPTANTEAFF. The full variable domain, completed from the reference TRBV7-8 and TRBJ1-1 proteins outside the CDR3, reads GAGVSQSPRYKVAKRGQDVALRCDPISGHVSLFWYQQALGQGPEFLTYFQNEAQLDKSGLPSDRFFAERPEGSVSTLKIQRTQQEDSAVYLCASSLVRPTANTEAFFGQGTRLTVV.